This T cell receptor (beta chain) was sequenced in a study of long-term antiretroviral therapy in people with HIV. Study-level information: Collection dates of the earliest samples fall about a decade before the 2015 immediate-ART recommendation. General study points: Controls showed broader CDR3 length ranges than did the HIV repertoires. Dominance of pre-ART expanded clones persisted, fluctuating and often declining after ART.

Specimens carried 1-10 million cryopreserved PBMC before DNA extraction. Running of the v3.0 immunoSEQ assay took place at survey level. Sequencing was performed with immunoSEQ multiplex PCR; in TCRdb, only in-frame clones are kept and a portion is missing. The table records approximately 17,000 clones, about 78% of them present only once. Per germline, CDR1 SGHNT and CDR2 YYREEE (reference sequence). The length of the CDR3 is 15 residues. Trimming left V 3 bases short and J 0 bases short, with 12 bases between. Turning to this clone: Its cognate antigen is unknown.

The receptor was isolated from a middle-aged woman with HIV. Source: unsorted PBMCs, taken less than 3.3 years after starting antiretroviral therapy. V gene TRBV5-4 combines with J gene TRBJ1-1; no firm D call. The CDR3 spells CASSSAWGMNTEAFF. DNA of the CDR3: TGTGCCAGCAGCTCCGCATGGGGTATGAACACTGAAGCTTTCTTT.